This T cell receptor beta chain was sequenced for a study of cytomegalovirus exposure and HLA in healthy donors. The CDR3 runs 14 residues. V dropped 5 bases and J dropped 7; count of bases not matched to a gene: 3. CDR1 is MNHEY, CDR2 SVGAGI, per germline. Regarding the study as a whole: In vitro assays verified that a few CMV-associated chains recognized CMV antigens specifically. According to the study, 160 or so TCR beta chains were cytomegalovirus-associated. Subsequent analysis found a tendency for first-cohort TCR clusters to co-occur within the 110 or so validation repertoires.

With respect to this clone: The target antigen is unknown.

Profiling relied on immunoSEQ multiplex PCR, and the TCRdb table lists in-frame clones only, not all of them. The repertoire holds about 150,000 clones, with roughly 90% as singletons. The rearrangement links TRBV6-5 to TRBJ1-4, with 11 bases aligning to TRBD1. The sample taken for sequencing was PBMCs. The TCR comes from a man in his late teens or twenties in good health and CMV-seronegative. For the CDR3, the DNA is TGTGCCAGCAGTGAGGACAGGGGGCGTGAAAAACTGTTTTTT. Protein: CASSEDRGREKLFF.